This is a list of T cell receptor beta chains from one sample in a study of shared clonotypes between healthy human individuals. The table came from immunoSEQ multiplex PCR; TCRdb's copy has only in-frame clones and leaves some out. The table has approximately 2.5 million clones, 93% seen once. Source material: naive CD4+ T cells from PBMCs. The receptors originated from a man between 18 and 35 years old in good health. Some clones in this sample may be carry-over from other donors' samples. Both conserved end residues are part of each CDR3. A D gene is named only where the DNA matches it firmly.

CASRPSLRGPYNEQFF	-	TRBV27	TRBJ2-1
CASSTKGYEQYF	-	TRBV2	TRBJ2-7
CAWSVTGETQYF	-	TRBV30	TRBJ2-5
CASSFRGRGEAFF	TRBD1	TRBV5-4	TRBJ1-1
CASRIRPAASGRPVVEQFF	TRBD2	TRBV7-8	TRBJ2-1
CASSMGMGPYEQYF	-	TRBV5-1	TRBJ2-7
CASSEGGTRYTEAFF	-	TRBV6-1	TRBJ1-1
CASSSLGRDGNTIYF	-	TRBV28	TRBJ1-3
CASSQVGRGYTGELFF	TRBD2	TRBV4-1	TRBJ2-2
CASSTRQMTSGRGDEQYF	TRBD2	TRBV7-2	TRBJ2-7
CASSFKGGTEAFF	-	TRBV5-4	TRBJ1-1
CASSPTGIPYNEQFF	-	TRBV9	TRBJ2-1
CASSPDSLGYTF	-	TRBV4-2	TRBJ1-2
CAISDSYEQYF	-	TRBV6-5	TRBJ2-7
CASSSKTGLAGWAKNIQYF	TRBD2	TRBV27	TRBJ2-4
CASSSSGFGNTIYF	-	TRBV28	TRBJ1-3
CASSPGGQETQYF	TRBD2	TRBV9	TRBJ2-5
CASTLRGRGYTF	-	TRBV28	TRBJ1-2
CASSLALAGGLVKNNEQFF	TRBD2	TRBV5-1	TRBJ2-1
CASSPGAGRTEAFF	-	TRBV5-1	TRBJ1-1
CAISDSGTGSEPGANVLTF	TRBD1	TRBV10-3	TRBJ2-6
CASSSTAGLEGGRAKNIQYF	-	TRBV7-3	TRBJ2-4
CASSLGTGAYEQYF	-	TRBV5-6	TRBJ2-7
CASSLGSRQGGTNEKLFF	TRBD1	TRBV5-1	TRBJ1-4
CAWSVPRRGGYNEQFF	TRBD2	TRBV30	TRBJ2-1
CASSLASGVETQYF	-	TRBV7-9	TRBJ2-5
CASGRGGNSPLHF	-	TRBV15	TRBJ1-6
CASSPDGSHYGYTF	-	TRBV28	TRBJ1-2
CASSTLIGTGSNQPQHF	TRBD1	TRBV25-1	TRBJ1-5
CASSQGLAGGIMYNEQFF	TRBD2	TRBV4-1	TRBJ2-1
CASSVNRDGGDEKLFF	-	TRBV9	TRBJ1-4
CASSLVRGARGEQYF	-	TRBV11-1	TRBJ2-7
CASSALGRTNTDTQYF	TRBD2	TRBV25-1	TRBJ2-3
CASSFWGQTEGYTF	TRBD1	TRBV28	TRBJ1-2
CSVATGSYSNQPQHF	TRBD1	TRBV29-1	TRBJ1-5
CASKKGTGFMNTEAFF	TRBD1	TRBV5-4	TRBJ1-1
CASSLLPAPGGYGYTF	-	TRBV4-1	TRBJ1-2
CASSFGTYQETQYF	-	TRBV11-2	TRBJ2-5